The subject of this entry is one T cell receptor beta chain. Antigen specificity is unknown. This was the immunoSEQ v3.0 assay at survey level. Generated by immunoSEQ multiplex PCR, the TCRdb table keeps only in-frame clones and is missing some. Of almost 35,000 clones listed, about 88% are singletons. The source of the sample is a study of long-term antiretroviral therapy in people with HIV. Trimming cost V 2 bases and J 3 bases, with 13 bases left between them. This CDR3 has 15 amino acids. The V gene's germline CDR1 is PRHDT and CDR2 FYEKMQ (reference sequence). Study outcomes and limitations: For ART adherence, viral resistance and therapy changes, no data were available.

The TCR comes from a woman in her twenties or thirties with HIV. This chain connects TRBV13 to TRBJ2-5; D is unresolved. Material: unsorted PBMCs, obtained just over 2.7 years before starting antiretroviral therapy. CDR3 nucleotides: TGTGCCAGCAGCTTAAATGGCTTGGGTGAAGAGACCCAGTACTTC. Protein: CASSLNGLGEETQYF.